The 3 T cell receptor beta chains in this list originate from one sample, sequenced in a study of beta chain features in type 1 diabetes. Expressed TCRB transcripts got sequenced, as all isolated RNA was reverse transcribed. Assay: immunoSEQ multiplex PCR; the TCRdb copy retains only in-frame clones and omits some. The sample contains roughly 500,000 clones, approximately 30% of which appear only once. The sample was naive CD4+ T cells from blood. The receptors were gathered from a man aged 18 to 29 in good health.

The J gene is TRBJ1-2, the V gene TRBV30, with a possible D match to TRBD1 (5 bases). This CDR3 contains 13 residues. Trimming shortened V by 3 bases and J by 7 bases, and 15 bases separated the two germline ends. Germline V lookup: CDR1 GTSNPN, CDR2 SVGIG (reference sequence). This CDR3 reads CAWSPGRDGGYTF. CDR3 nucleotide sequence: TGTGCCTGGAGCCCGGGCAGGGACGGTGGCTACACCTTC.

There are a few counts of this clone. The rearrangement joins TRBV29-1 to TRBJ2-4; D remains ambiguous. In germline, CDR1 is SQVTM, CDR2 ANQGSEA. The V end was cut by 7 bases, the J end by 5 bases, with 12 bases between. The CDR3 covers 12 residues. The CDR3 here is CSDGRRENIQYF. The CDR3 coding sequence is TGCAGCGACGGACGGCGTGAAAACATTCAGTACTTC.

J is TRBJ1-1 and V is TRBV5-4; a possible D gene is TRBD1 (5 bases). CDR1 and CDR2 from the germline V gene are SGHNT and YYREEE (reference sequence). The CDR3 length is 15 residues. V shed 5 bases and J shed 1 base, with 15 bases lying between them. The CDR3 here is CASRVEGQGNTEAFF. CDR3 in DNA: TGTGCCAGCAGGGTAGAGGGGCAGGGGAACACTGAAGCTTTCTTT.